The sequence of this T cell receptor (beta chain) was determined in a study of control samples from healthy donors and cancer patients. This table comes from immunoSEQ multiplex PCR, and its TCRdb copy is limited to in-frame clones, with some not included. This table holds 120,000 or so clones, approximately 94% found once. The CDR3 consists of 17 residues. The germline gives CDR1 KGHSH, CDR2 LQKENI. Germline trimming cut 0 bases from V and 7 bases from J; bases unmatched to any gene: 9. V gene TRBV18 combines with J gene TRBJ2-7, with 13 positions matching TRBD2. The sample consisted of blood. This clonotype was sampled from a young man in good health. The CDR3 sequence: CASSPPTRLAGGKEQYF. CDR3 in DNA: TGTGCCAGCTCACCACCAACCAGACTAGCGGGGGGTAAGGAGCAGTACTTC.